Below are 28 T cell receptor beta chains sequenced from a single sample in a study of blood T cells in healthy people across ages. The authors ran a second PCR of roughly 6 to 12 cycles using a sample-barcoded 5' primer and a J-beta primer mix. TCRdb itself ran the 5' RACE reads through MiXCR, one entry per CDR3 protein. The sample lists about 1.8 million distinct CDR3 sequences, just under 50% seen once, with 2.1% in the top ten. What was sequenced was blood. The source is a woman in her thirties or forties in good health.

The chain carries TRBV9 and TRBJ1-1, with TRBD1 matching over 7 bases. The V gene's germline CDR1 is SGDLS and CDR2 YYNGEE. The V segment lost 2 bases and the J segment 4 bases; nucleotides outside the gene matches: 8. This CDR3 spans 15 amino acids. The CDR3 coding sequence is TGTGCCAGCAGCGTCCAGGGGGGACTACGCACTGAAGCTTTCTTT. Encoded protein: CASSVQGGLRTEAFF. Full variable domain (rest looked up from reference TRBV9 and TRBJ1-1): DSGVTQTPKHLITATGQRVTLRCSPRSGDLSVYWYQQSLDQGLQFLIQYYNGEERAKGNILERFSAQQFPDLHSELNLSSLELGDSALYFCASSVQGGLRTEAFFGQGTRLTVV.

The chain recombines TRBV7-3 with TRBJ2-5, with a weak D call TRBD2 (5 bases). CDR1 is SGHTA, CDR2 FQGTGA, per germline. The V end was cut by 5 bases, the J end by 2 bases, with 18 bases between. The CDR3 is 16 residues long. CDR3 nucleotides: TGTGCCAGCAGCCCCGAGGGCCGGATAGCACAAGAGACCCAGTACTTC. It yields the protein CASSPEGRIAQETQYF.

This rearrangement joins TRBV20-1 to TRBJ2-3, with TRBD1 matching over 8 bases. The length of the CDR3 is 13 residues. Germline values: CDR1 DFQATT, CDR2 SNEGSKA (reference sequence). V lost 4 bases to trimming and J lost 3 bases; unmatched junction nucleotides: 3. The CDR3 here is CSANRQGTDTQYF. CDR3 DNA sequence: TGCAGTGCTAATAGACAGGGGACAGATACGCAGTATTTT.

This clonotype has only a few counts. The gene calls are TRBV7-2 and TRBJ2-1, with TRBD2 matching 11 bases. CDR3 length equals 16 residues. The V gene end was trimmed by 5 bases and the J gene end by 12 bases; junction bases not matched to a gene: 15. The germline CDR1 and CDR2 sequences are SGHTA and FQGNSA. Written as DNA, the CDR3 is TGTGCCAGCAGCCTCCCGACTAGCGGGGCTACATCGGTGCAGTTCTTC. This encodes CASSLPTSGATSVQFF.

This chain connects TRBV28 to TRBJ1-2, with 8 bases fitting TRBD1. CDR3 length: 13 amino acids. CDR1 MDHEN and CDR2 SYDVKM come from the germline V gene. The ends lost 7 bases at V and 4 bases at J; junction bases unmatched: 5. The CDR3 nucleotides are TGTGCCAGCACCGAACAGGGGGGCTATGGCTACACCTTC. It translates to CASTEQGGYGYTF.

This clonotype was seen at least ten times. The chain uses TRBV12-3 or TRBV12-4 and TRBJ2-5; D may match TRBD1 or TRBD2 (5 bases each). The CDR3 is made up of 13 amino acids. The V and J ends lost 6 bases and 1 base respectively, with 9 bases between them. CDR3 nucleotides: TGTGCCAGCAGGGCCGGGGCCCAAGAGACCCAGTACTTC. The encoded protein is CASRAGAQETQYF.

This chain uses TRBV12-3 or TRBV12-4 with TRBJ2-4; a possible D gene is TRBD2 (6 bases). This CDR3 contains 17 residues. The V and J ends lost 5 bases and 1 base respectively, with 18 bases between them. The chain's CDR3 is CASSAGRRGTAKNIQYF. Written as DNA, the CDR3 is TGTGCCAGCAGTGCGGGGAGGCGGGGAACGGCCAAAAACATTCAGTACTTC.

This clonotype was seen only a few times. In DNA, the CDR3 is TGTGCCAGCAGCCAAGAACGCGGGGGGTTACAGGAGACCCAGTACTTC. It codes for CASSQERGGLQETQYF. The V gene is TRBV4-2, the J gene TRBJ2-5; TRBD2 aligns across 8 bases. CDR1 is LGHNA, CDR2 YNFKEQ, per germline. This CDR3 contains 16 residues. Trimming took 0 bases from V and 5 from J; bases not matched to a gene: 8.

A few counts support this clonotype. CDR3 nucleotide sequence: TGCAGTGCTAGTTCGTCAGGGTTCGTCAAAAACATTCAGTACTTC. Protein: CSASSSGFVKNIQYF. The chain employs TRBV20-1 and TRBJ2-4, with D possibly being TRBD1 (5 bases). CDR3 length: 15 residues. Per the germline V gene, CDR1 is DFQATT and CDR2 is SNEGSKA (reference sequence). V dropped 3 bases and J dropped 3 bases, with 15 bases sitting between them.

A remark on this clonotype: Compared with germline, one end of the junction differs, possibly owing to a read error. This chain joins TRBV6-2 or TRBV6-3 and TRBJ2-7; the D gene is possibly TRBD1 (6 bases). The CDR3 length is 13 residues. CDR1 is MNHEY, CDR2 SVGEGT, per germline. DNA of the CDR3: TGTGCCAGCAATCACAGGGCCTCCTACGTGCAGTACTTC. Translated, it gives CASNHRASYVQYF.

This clonotype was detected only a few times. The J gene is TRBJ1-1, the V gene TRBV11-3, with a weak D call TRBD1 (5 bases). CDR3 length equals 13 residues. Per germline, CDR1 SGHNT and CDR2 YENEEA. V gave up 6 bases and J gave up 1 base, with 9 bases separating them. The CDR3 loop reads CASRPTGNTEAFF. The CDR3, as DNA: TGTGCCAGCAGGCCTACAGGGAACACTGAAGCTTTCTTT.

This clonotype has only a few counts. V usage is TRBV20-1 and J usage is TRBJ2-3; D uncertain. The germline V gene has CDR1 DFQATT and CDR2 SNEGSKA (reference sequence). Between the trimmed V and J ends, which lost 1 base and 0 bases, there was a span of 5 bases. CDR3 length: 13 residues. The CDR3 here is CSARATSTDTQYF. CDR3 in DNA: TGCAGTGCTAGAGCCACTAGCACAGATACGCAGTATTTT.

This rearrangement joins TRBV7-9 to TRBJ1-1; TRBD1 might be the D (5 bases). The V end lost 1 base, the J end lost 7 bases, and 16 bases lay between the germline ends. Looked up from germline, CDR1 is SEHNR and CDR2 is FQNEAQ (reference sequence). CDR3 length: 15 residues. Here the CDR3 DNA reads TGTGCCAGCAGCTTAGGGGCAGGGAGTGCCGGTGAAGCTTTCTTT. It is translated as CASSLGAGSAGEAFF.

This clonotype was detected a few times. This chain links TRBV7-2 with TRBJ2-3; 11 bases line up with TRBD2. Germline CDR1 reads SGHTA; CDR2 reads FQGNSA. This CDR3 has 17 residues. The trim removed 5 bases at V and 0 bases at J, leaving 7 bases unmatched. The CDR3 DNA follows: TGTGCCAGCAGCCCCCAGACTAGCGGGGTGAGCACAGATACGCAGTATTTT. This codes for CASSPQTSGVSTDTQYF.

The CDR3, as DNA: TGCAGTGCTAGGCGGCTAGCGTATATGGATACGCAGTATTTT. Its protein is CSARRLAYMDTQYF. The chain employs TRBV20-1 and TRBJ2-3, with D perhaps matching TRBD2 (6 bases). This CDR3 is 14 amino acids long. Germline CDR1 reads DFQATT; CDR2 reads SNEGSKA (reference sequence). V lost 3 bases and J lost 6, with 16 bases in between.

The chain employs TRBV20-1 and TRBJ2-1; 7 bases align to TRBD1. Germline CDR1 DFQATT, CDR2 SNEGSKA (reference sequence). This CDR3 is 16 amino acids long. Trimming at V came to 3 bases and at J to 4 bases, leaving 12 bases not matched to a gene. The CDR3 nucleotides read TGCAGTGCTAGGGTGACCGGGACAGACTATTACAATGAGCAGTTCTTC. This codes for CSARVTGTDYYNEQFF.

This clonotype was seen more than once but under ten times. The gene calls are TRBV7-2 and TRBJ1-5; TRBD1 matches at 8 bases. The CDR3 is made up of 14 amino acids. Germline V CDR1 and CDR2: SGHTA, FQGNSA. V shed 5 bases and J 9 bases; nucleotides not matched to a gene: 9. The CDR3 DNA is TGTGCCAGCAGCCCCGGACAGGGTATTTGGCCCCAGCATTTT. Amino acids: CASSPGQGIWPQHF.

The J gene is TRBJ2-1, the V gene TRBV7-8; 14 bases align to TRBD2. The CDR3 consists of 19 residues. Germline V gives CDR1 SGHVS, CDR2 FQNEAQ. With V trimmed by 5 bases and J by 0 bases, 9 bases remained unmatched. The chain's CDR3 is CASSPYGLAGGYSYNEQFF. The CDR3, as DNA: TGTGCCAGCAGCCCATATGGACTAGCGGGGGGCTACTCCTACAATGAGCAGTTCTTC. The whole variable domain, filled in from reference TRBV7-8 and TRBJ2-1, reads GAGVSQSPRYKVAKRGQDVALRCDPISGHVSLFWYQQALGQGPEFLTYFQNEAQLDKSGLPSDRFFAERPEGSVSTLKIQRTQQEDSAVYLCASSPYGLAGGYSYNEQFFGPGTRLTVL.

In DNA form, the CDR3 reads TGTGCCAGCATCCTAAAGGGACAGGGATACAATGAGCAGTTCTTC. Its translation: CASILKGQGYNEQFF. This chain links TRBV6-6 with TRBJ2-1, with 9 nucleotides matching TRBD1. V lost 7 bases and J lost 4; bases outside the gene matches: 8. The CDR3 consists of 15 residues. Germline CDR1 reads MNHNY; CDR2 reads SVGAGI (reference sequence).

Note on this clonotype: Relative to the germline gene, one junction end is altered; a read error may explain this. The genes are TRBV4-3 and TRBJ1-1; the D is unclear. This CDR3 is built from 14 residues. The germline CDR1 and CDR2 sequences are LGHNA and YSLEER. As DNA, the CDR3 is TGCGTCAGCAGCCAAGAAGGAGGGTACACTGAAGCTTTCTTT. This codes for CVSSQEGGYTEAFF.

CDR3 region: CASSHLGDGEQFF. CDR3 sequence (DNA): TGTGCCAGCAGTCACTTAGGGGATGGTGAGCAGTTCTTC. J is TRBJ2-1 and V is TRBV6-2 or TRBV6-3; maybe TRBD1 (5 bases). The germline CDR1 and CDR2 sequences are MNHEY and SVGEGT. The CDR3 spans 13 residues. V shed 5 bases and J shed 9 bases, with 14 bases lying between them.

This clonotype was counted at least ten times. J is TRBJ2-3 and V is TRBV20-1; tentatively, D is TRBD1 or TRBD2 (5 bases each). The CDR3 has 13 residues. From germline, CDR1 is DFQATT and CDR2 SNEGSKA (reference sequence). The CDR3: CSARDGSTDTQYF. The CDR3 DNA reads TGCAGCGCTCGGGACGGTAGCACAGATACGCAGTATTTT.

The chain employs TRBV9 and TRBJ1-1; possibly TRBD1 for D (5 bases). Trimming pared 5 bases from V and 10 bases from J, leaving 21 bases between. This CDR3 comprises 14 residues. From germline, CDR1 is SGDLS and CDR2 YYNGEE. Here the CDR3 reads CASSLGTPSAGAFF. The CDR3 coding sequence is TGTGCCAGCAGTTTGGGGACTCCCTCTGCGGGAGCTTTCTTT.

CDR3 nucleotides: TGTGCCATCAGTGATCAGCAGGGGAGTGGAGCGCAGTACTTC. Encoded protein: CAISDQQGSGAQYF. The gene calls are TRBV10-3 and TRBJ2-5, with a possible D match to TRBD1 (6 bases). Trimming took 3 bases from V and 11 from J, leaving 19 bases between them. The CDR3 is made up of 14 amino acids. The germline CDR1 and CDR2 sequences are ENHRY and SYGVKD.

The chain has TRBV27 and TRBJ2-1; 11 bases are shared with TRBD2. The J segment lost 7 bases and the V segment lost 3 bases, leaving 20 bases of the junction unmatched. The CDR3 contains 20 residues. CDR1 is MNHEY, CDR2 SMNVEV, per germline (reference sequence). This chain's CDR3 is CASSFSGSGSGGGRRNEQFF. As DNA, the CDR3 is TGTGCCAGCAGTTTTTCGGGATCGGGTAGCGGGGGGGGTAGGAGGAATGAGCAGTTCTTC.

The chain couples TRBV29-1 to TRBJ2-1; TRBD2 is a possible D gene (6 bases). CDR1 and CDR2 (germline): SQVTM, ANQGSEA. The V end was cut by 0 bases, the J end by 7 bases, with 16 bases between. This CDR3 region has 15 residues. CDR3 in DNA: TGCAGCGTTGAAGACCTTTCGGGACTCGGGAATGAGCAGTTCTTC. Translating gives CSVEDLSGLGNEQFF.

CDR3 region: CASTPILAGTDTQYF. DNA of the CDR3: TGTGCCAGCACACCTATCCTAGCGGGCACAGATACGCAGTATTTT. The chain couples TRBV6-5 to TRBJ2-3; TRBD2 agrees at 7 bases. V dropped 7 bases and J dropped 1; count of bases not matched to a gene: 8. The CDR3 consists of 15 residues. CDR1 is MNHEY, CDR2 SVGAGI, per germline.

V is TRBV2 and J is TRBJ2-1; tentatively, D is TRBD1 (6 bases). V lost 7 bases and J lost 6, with 19 bases in between. This CDR3 has 15 residues. Germline V gives CDR1 SNHLY, CDR2 FYNNEI. The chain's CDR3 is CASNYNRVGANEQFF. The CDR3 DNA reads as TGTGCCAGCAACTACAACAGGGTAGGGGCCAATGAGCAGTTCTTC.